These 5 T cell receptor beta chains originate from one sample sequenced in a study of PD-1 blockade in classical Hodgkin lymphoma. Data came from immunoSEQ multiplex PCR; TCRdb stores just in-frame clones and leaves some out. Here the sample spans tens of thousands of clones, roughly 70% being singletons. Each patient experienced a relapse that followed autologous stem cell transplantation, and brentuximab vedotin exposure varied. The sequenced sample was peripheral blood mononuclear cells (PBMCs), obtained before the second cycle of nivolumab. The receptors originated from a human donor with classical Hodgkin lymphoma.

The gene calls are TRBV7-9 and TRBJ2-2; 9 bases match TRBD2. The CDR3 loop spans 14 amino acids. With V trimmed by 5 bases and J by 10 bases, 8 bases remained unmatched. Germline lookup yields CDR1 SEHNR and CDR2 FQNEAQ (reference sequence). DNA of the CDR3: TGTGCCAGCAGCACCCGACTAGCGGTTGCGGAGCTGTTTTTT. Residues: CASSTRLAVAELFF.

The chain is built from TRBV18 and TRBJ1-1, with 9 nucleotides matching TRBD1. V dropped 9 bases and J dropped 3; count of bases not matched to a gene: 8. Germline loops: CDR1 KGHSH, CDR2 LQKENI. This CDR3 region has 14 residues. The CDR3 DNA is TGTGCCAGTTACAGGGGGCTCTTAGACACTGAAGCTTTCTTT. Protein product: CASYRGLLDTEAFF.

V is TRBV25-1 and J is TRBJ2-2; D remains ambiguous. The CDR3 length is 14 residues. In germline, CDR1 is MGHDK, CDR2 SYGVNS. V was trimmed by 3 bases and J by 13 bases, leaving 18 bases between them. DNA for the CDR3: TGTGCCAGCAGTGAGAAGACACCGGCGTTAGCGCTGTTTTTT. It is translated as CASSEKTPALALFF.

The V call is TRBV19, the J call TRBJ2-5; the D is unclear. V dropped 4 bases and J dropped 1 base, with 4 bases sitting between them. Germline lookup yields CDR1 LNHDA and CDR2 SQIVND (reference sequence). The CDR3 totals 12 residues. The CDR3 nucleotides are TGTGCCAGTAGTAGGGTCCAAGAGACCCAGTACTTC. It specifies CASSRVQETQYF.

The CDR3 region is CASSSGLAGGLGNEQFF. The CDR3 nucleotides read TGCGCCAGCAGCAGCGGACTAGCGGGAGGTTTAGGCAATGAGCAGTTCTTC. The chain joins TRBV5-1 to TRBJ2-1; TRBD2 matches at 14 bases. V was pared by 4 bases and J by 6 bases, with 9 bases of the junction left unmatched. Germline CDR1 is SGHRS and CDR2 is YFSETQ. This CDR3 comprises 17 residues.